This T cell receptor (beta chain) was recorded in a study of cytomegalovirus exposure and HLA in healthy donors. PCR was performed using 60 Vbeta and 13 Jbeta primers. TCRdb's table, derived via immunoSEQ multiplex PCR, lists solely in-frame clones and lacks some. Of some 38,000 clones listed, around half are singletons. Germline CDR1 is SGDLS and CDR2 is YYNGEE. This CDR3 has 15 residues. V gave up 3 bases and J gave up 5 bases, with 17 bases separating them. The sequencing sample was made of PBMCs. The J gene is TRBJ1-1, the V gene TRBV9, with D tentatively TRBD1 (5 bases). The receptor's source is a woman in her forties in good health and CMV-seropositive. CDR3 sequence reads: CASSDTGLLGTEAFF. CDR3 DNA: TGTGCCAGCAGCGATACGGGACTCCTGGGGACTGAAGCTTTCTTT.